The sequence of this TCR beta chain was determined in a study of follicular helper T cells after annual influenza vaccination. The protocol was immunoSEQ multiplex PCR, while the TCRdb copy is restricted to in-frame clones and leaves out a portion. This sample yields roughly 7,300 clones, of which approximately 80% are seen a single time; 1.6% belongs to the top ten. Time point here: 2015-2016 season, 7 days after influenza vaccination. Germline V gene data show CDR1 as SGDLS and CDR2 as YYNGEE. The CDR3 has 10 residues. Remarks on this clone: A read error may produce the germline difference seen at one junction end.

The input for sequencing was CXCR5+ CD38- circulating T follicular helper cells from blood, taken 7 days after influenza vaccination. This sample's subset: circulating Tfh, non-naive CD4+CXCR5+PD-1+ (ICOS+CD38+ or ICOS-CD38-). The chain couples TRBV9 to TRBJ1-1, with 8 bases aligning to TRBD1. The clonotype originates from an adult who received the influenza vaccine. CDR3 in DNA: TGTGCCAGCAGCCCGGAGACAGGGGTCTTT. It specifies CASSPETGVF.